This is a list of T cell receptor beta chains from one sample in a study of T cell repertoires in cytomegalovirus infection. No antigens are known for them. MiXCR, run by TCRdb on the reads, gives a single entry per CDR3 protein. This sample has approximately 590,000 distinct CDR3 sequences, with around 40% found just once. The sample in question was cultured PBMCs, obtained from culture after CMV antigen stimulation. These receptors came from a human donor in good health (CMV status not recorded). Some clones in this sample may be carry-over from other donors' samples. Each CDR3 is given with its conserved first and last residue. D genes are given only for firm matches. Only part of the rows carry a size: once, few, many, or a class if the clone is expanded.

clone size: NA
V gene: TRBV28
D gene: NA
J gene: TRBJ1-5
CDR3 DNA: TGTGCCAGCAGTGTAAGGGATCAGCCCCAGCATTTT
CDR3 protein: CASSVRDQPQHF

clone size: few
V gene: TRBV11-1
D gene: NA
J gene: TRBJ2-3
CDR3 DNA: TGTGCCAGCAGCAGTGTGGGGCTGCGCACAGATACGCAGTATTTT
CDR3 protein: CASSSVGLRTDTQYF

clone size: NA
V gene: TRBV15
D gene: TRBD1
J gene: TRBJ2-1
CDR3 DNA: TGTGCCACCAGCCCCGGACAGGGGGACTATGAGCAGTTCTTC
CDR3 protein: CATSPGQGDYEQFF

clone size: few
V gene: TRBV7-6
D gene: NA
J gene: TRBJ2-3
CDR3 DNA: TGTGCCAGCAGCTTGAATGTCTGGCGCACAGATACGCAGTATTTT
CDR3 protein: CASSLNVWRTDTQYF

clone size: many
V gene: TRBV7-2
D gene: NA
J gene: TRBJ1-1
CDR3 DNA: TGTGCCAGCAGCTTAGCGAGCCTCCCGGGGACTGAAGCTTTCTTT
CDR3 protein: CASSLASLPGTEAFF

clone size: NA
V gene: TRBV12-3/TRBV12-4
D gene: TRBD1
J gene: TRBJ1-4
CDR3 DNA: TGTGCCAGCAGATCTCCCCGGGACAGGGAGGGAAAACTGTTTTTT
CDR3 protein: CASRSPRDREGKLFF

clone size: NA
V gene: TRBV5-1
D gene: NA
J gene: TRBJ2-7
CDR3 DNA: TGCGCCAGCAGCTTGTATTCGGGGGGCACGCACGAGCAGTACTTC
CDR3 protein: CASSLYSGGTHEQYF

clone size: NA
V gene: TRBV7-6
D gene: NA
J gene: TRBJ2-3
CDR3 DNA: TGTGCCAGCAGCTCCCCTGTCACAAGCACAGATACGCAGTATTTT
CDR3 protein: CASSSPVTSTDTQYF

clone size: NA
V gene: TRBV28
D gene: NA
J gene: TRBJ1-6
CDR3 DNA: TGTGCCAGCAGCGGCGGGGCTGGGCCAAGCTTTGGTTCACCCCTCCACTTT
CDR3 protein: CASSGGAGPSFGSPLHF

clone size: NA
V gene: TRBV3-1
D gene: NA
J gene: TRBJ1-4
CDR3 DNA: TGTGCCAGCAGCCCCTTTGGGGGGGCGCGAGGGGAAAAACTGTTTTTT
CDR3 protein: CASSPFGGARGEKLFF

clone size: NA
V gene: TRBV6-1
D gene: NA
J gene: TRBJ2-1
CDR3 DNA: TGTGCCAGCAGTGAAAGGGACACGCGGGTCAACAATGAGCAGTTCTTC
CDR3 protein: CASSERDTRVNNEQFF

clone size: NA
V gene: TRBV7-2
D gene: NA
J gene: TRBJ2-1
CDR3 DNA: TGTGCCAGCAGCTTAGCGCAGGACCCCTCCTACAATGAGCAGTTCTTC
CDR3 protein: CASSLAQDPSYNEQFF

clone size: few
V gene: TRBV6-4
D gene: NA
J gene: TRBJ2-7
CDR3 DNA: TGTGCCAGCCCACGAAGTAGCTACGAGCAGTACTTC
CDR3 protein: CASPRSSYEQYF

clone size: few
V gene: TRBV7-6
D gene: TRBD1
J gene: TRBJ1-2
CDR3 DNA: TGTGCCAGCAGCTTACCCGACAGGGGAGCTAACTATGGCTACACCTTC
CDR3 protein: CASSLPDRGANYGYTF

clone size: many
V gene: TRBV7-8
D gene: NA
J gene: TRBJ1-1
CDR3 DNA: TGTGCCAGCAGCCCCCGCATGAGGGACACTGAAGCTTTCTTT
CDR3 protein: CASSPRMRDTEAFF

clone size: NA
V gene: TRBV7-4
D gene: NA
J gene: TRBJ2-7
CDR3 DNA: TGTGCCAGCAGCTTAGTCCAGGGCTTTTCCTACGAGCAGTACTTC
CDR3 protein: CASSLVQGFSYEQYF